One sample yielded the 7 T cell receptor beta chains listed below, sequenced in a study of response to subunit inactivated influenza vaccine. TCRdb reanalysed the RT-PCR reads using MiXCR and keeps one entry per CDR3 protein. This table has approximately 530,000 distinct CDR3 sequences, around 8% appearing once. The sample consisted of PBMCs from blood, taken roughly 24 months after vaccination. The source of these receptors is a man between 50 and 70 years old who received an inactivated influenza vaccine.

The rearrangement links TRBV3-1 to TRBJ1-1, with 7 positions matching TRBD1. The ends lost 4 bases at V and 6 bases at J; junction bases unmatched: 5. The V gene's germline CDR1 is LGHDT and CDR2 YNNKEL (reference sequence). This CDR3 is built from 13 residues. CDR3 residues: CASSPRQGAEAFF. CDR3 DNA: TGTGCCAGCAGCCCCCGACAGGGCGCTGAAGCTTTCTTT.

The V gene is TRBV6-1, the J gene TRBJ2-1; the D call may be TRBD1 or TRBD2 (5 bases each). V was cut by 3 bases and J by 4 bases, with 13 bases left in between. CDR3 length: 15 residues. The germline V gene has CDR1 MNHNS and CDR2 SASEGT. CDR3 sequence (DNA): TGTGCCAGCAGTGAGAACCCGGGACGTTACAATGAGCAGTTCTTC. It is translated as CASSENPGRYNEQFF.

This clonotype has a count of ten or more. The V gene is TRBV5-1, the J gene TRBJ2-1; perhaps TRBD2 as D (6 bases). Deletions cut 3 bases from V and 6 bases from J, with 10 bases between. The CDR3 length is 13 residues. CDR1 is SGHRS, CDR2 YFSETQ, per germline. CDR3 amino acids: CASSWGTSNEQFF. In DNA form, the CDR3 reads TGCGCCAGCAGCTGGGGGACTTCCAATGAGCAGTTCTTC.

The V gene is TRBV6-2 or TRBV6-3, the J gene TRBJ2-1, with a possible D match to TRBD2 (6 bases). V dropped 5 bases and J dropped 11 bases, with 10 bases sitting between them. The CDR3 is made up of 11 amino acids. The germline gives CDR1 MNHEY, CDR2 SVGEGT. The CDR3 region is CASSQGLQQFF. CDR3 in DNA: TGTGCCAGCAGTCAGGGACTTCAGCAGTTCTTC.

This chain connects TRBV20-1 to TRBJ1-4; D is possibly TRBD1 (5 bases). Germline CDR1 DFQATT, CDR2 SNEGSKA (reference sequence). The CDR3 is made up of 13 amino acids. Trimming removed 2 bases from V and 6 bases from J, with 10 bases in between. The CDR3 sequence is CSARKGAYEKLFF. CDR3 bases: TGCAGTGCTAGAAAAGGGGCCTATGAAAAACTGTTTTTT.

The chain links TRBV20-1 to TRBJ1-5; D uncertain. Trimming took off 5 bases at V and 10 bases at J, with 21 bases between the two ends. CDR3 length equals 14 residues. Germline V lookup: CDR1 DFQATT, CDR2 SNEGSKA (reference sequence). CDR3 in amino acids: CSAALDAPRRPQHF. The CDR3 nucleotides are TGCAGTGCTGCCCTTGACGCTCCCCGTCGACCCCAGCATTTT.

In nucleotides, the CDR3 is TGCAGTGCCGACGAGTACAATGAGCAGTTCTTC. This translates into CSADEYNEQFF. The V and J genes are TRBV20-1 and TRBJ2-1, with D unresolved. Deletions cut 6 bases from V and 4 bases from J, with 7 bases between. Germline CDR1 and CDR2: DFQATT and SNEGSKA (reference sequence). The CDR3 is 11 amino acids.